This passage covers 3 T cell receptor beta chains from one sample sequenced in a study of T cell responses to AZD1222 COVID-19 vaccine. Measured with immunoSEQ multiplex PCR; TCRdb has only the in-frame clones, and not every one. In the table there are around 60,000 clones, under 95% of which are singletons. Source: peripheral blood, taken 28 days after the second dose of the MenACWY control vaccine. These receptors were obtained from an adult who received the MenACWY meningococcal vaccine as a control.

The CDR3 sequence: CASSLRMIETQYF. CDR3 sequence (DNA): TGTGCCAGCAGTCTTCGGATGATAGAGACCCAGTACTTC. V usage is TRBV27 and J usage is TRBJ2-5; D remains ambiguous. V was clipped by 5 bases and J by 4 bases, with 11 bases between them. Germline V CDR1 and CDR2: MNHEY, SMNVEV (reference sequence). This CDR3 comprises 13 residues.

This clone was recorded only once. The chain combines TRBV19 with TRBJ1-5, with TRBD1 identical over 10 bases. The CDR3 sequence is 16 residues long. CDR1 and CDR2 (germline): LNHDA, SQIVND (reference sequence). J was trimmed by 6 bases and V by 6 bases; bases with no gene match: 11. The CDR3 protein is CASRTTGTGVRQPQHF. The CDR3 bases are TGTGCCAGTAGGACGACCGGGACAGGGGTTCGTCAGCCCCAGCATTTT.

The chain has TRBV28 and TRBJ1-4; TRBD1 agrees at 7 bases. The CDR3 loop spans 14 amino acids. Looked up from germline, CDR1 is MDHEN and CDR2 is SYDVKM. J gave up 6 bases and V 4 bases, and 5 bases lay outside the gene matches. CDR3 residues: CASSSGTEHEKLFF. The DNA of the CDR3 is TGTGCCAGCAGTTCCGGGACAGAGCATGAAAAACTGTTTTTT. Looking up the rest from reference TRBV28 and TRBJ1-4 gives the full variable domain: DVKVTQSSRYLVKRTGEKVFLECVQDMDHENMFWYRQDPGLGLRLIYFSYDVKMKEKGDIPEGYSVSREKKERFSLILESASTNQTSMYLCASSSGTEHEKLFFGSGTQLSVL.